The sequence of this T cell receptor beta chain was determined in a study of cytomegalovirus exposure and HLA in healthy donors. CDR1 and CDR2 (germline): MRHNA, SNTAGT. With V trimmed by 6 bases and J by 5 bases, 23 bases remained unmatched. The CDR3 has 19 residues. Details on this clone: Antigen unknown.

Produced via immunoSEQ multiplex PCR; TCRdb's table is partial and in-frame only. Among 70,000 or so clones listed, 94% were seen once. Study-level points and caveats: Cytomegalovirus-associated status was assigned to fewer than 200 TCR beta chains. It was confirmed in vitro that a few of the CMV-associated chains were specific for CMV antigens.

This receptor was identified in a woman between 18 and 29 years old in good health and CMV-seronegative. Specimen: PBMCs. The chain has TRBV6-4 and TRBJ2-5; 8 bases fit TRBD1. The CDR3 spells CASRRLWTGPMPASETQYF. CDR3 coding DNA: TGTGCCAGCAGACGACTATGGACAGGGCCCATGCCCGCCTCGGAGACCCAGTACTTC.